A selection of T cell receptor beta chains follows, all from one sample in a study of identifying expanded T cells in peripheral blood. TCRdb's copy holds only in-frame clones and misses some; the assay was immunoSEQ multiplex PCR. The sample lists roughly 78,000 clones; roughly 90% were seen once. The sample consisted of blood. The receptors were sampled from a person aged 18-70 years in good health. The CDR3 runs from the conserved cysteine through the conserved F or W. The D gene is left open where the match is weak. Clone sizes are given selectively: once, few, many, or a class where the clone is expanded.

J: TRBJ2-7; V: TRBV28; size: .; D: .; DNA: TGTGCCAGCATGCTGGGGGACGGACTCTACGAGCAGTACTTC; CDR3: CASMLGDGLYEQYF
J: TRBJ2-7; V: TRBV4-3; size: many; D: .; DNA: TGCGCCAGCAGCCAACAAAATACAGGCTCCTACGAGCAGTACTTC; CDR3: CASSQQNTGSYEQYF
J: TRBJ1-5; V: TRBV5-1; size: .; D: .; DNA: TGCGCCAGCAGCTTGGGGGCGAGTCAGCCCCAGCATTTT; CDR3: CASSLGASQPQHF
J: TRBJ1-2; V: TRBV4-2; size: .; D: .; DNA: TGTGCCAGCAGCCAGGCGGGGAACTATGGCTACACCTTC; CDR3: CASSQAGNYGYTF
J: TRBJ1-3; V: TRBV4-1; size: .; D: .; DNA: TGCGCCAGCAGGCATAGAAGATATTCATCCGCTGGAAACACCATATATTTT; CDR3: CASRHRRYSSAGNTIYF
J: TRBJ2-1; V: TRBV19; size: .; D: .; DNA: TGTGCCAGTAGTATCCGGGACGCCCTATACAATGAGCAGTTCTTC; CDR3: CASSIRDALYNEQFF
J: TRBJ2-6; V: TRBV7-3; size: .; D: .; DNA: TGTGCCAGCAGCTCCGATCAATGGTTTTCTGGGGCCAACGTCCTGACTTTC; CDR3: CASSSDQWFSGANVLTF
J: TRBJ2-1; V: TRBV10-3; size: .; D: .; DNA: TGTGCCATCAGTGAGTCGTGGGAGGGGGAGTACAATGAGCAGTTCTTC; CDR3: CAISESWEGEYNEQFF
J: TRBJ2-3; V: TRBV18; size: .; D: .; DNA: TGTGCCAGCTCACCAGGGGTTAGGGGCGCAGATACGCAGTATTTT; CDR3: CASSPGVRGADTQYF
J: TRBJ2-1; V: TRBV4-2; size: .; D: .; DNA: TGTGCCAGCAGCTTGGGGTCCGAGAAGCAGTTCTTC; CDR3: CASSLGSEKQFF
J: TRBJ2-7; V: TRBV7-9; size: .; D: TRBD1; DNA: TGTGCCAGCAGCTTGGGGACAGGAGTCTCCTACGAGCAGTACTTC; CDR3: CASSLGTGVSYEQYF
J: TRBJ2-1; V: TRBV5-4; size: .; D: .; DNA: TGTGCCAGCAGCATAGCAGGGGGGGGTGTCTATGAGCAGTTCTTC; CDR3: CASSIAGGGVYEQFF
J: TRBJ1-5; V: TRBV4-1; size: once; D: .; DNA: TGCGCCAGCAGCCAAGATCACGGGAATCAGCCCCAGCATTTT; CDR3: CASSQDHGNQPQHF
J: TRBJ2-1; V: TRBV4-3; size: .; D: .; DNA: TGCGCCAGCAGCCAAGGGGTCAGGGAGATGGGGGAGCAGTTCTTC; CDR3: CASSQGVREMGEQFF
J: TRBJ1-1; V: TRBV2; size: once; D: .; DNA: TGTGCCAGCAGCCCTCGAGAGGCTGAAGCTTTCTTT; CDR3: CASSPREAEAFF
J: TRBJ1-3; V: TRBV6-1; size: .; D: .; DNA: TGTGCCAGCAGTGTTACAGGAGACTCTGGAAACACCATATATTTT; CDR3: CASSVTGDSGNTIYF
J: TRBJ2-3; V: TRBV28; size: .; D: .; DNA: TGTGCCAGCAGCCCCCCCCTCGGTTCTAGCACAGATACGCAGTATTTT; CDR3: CASSPPLGSSTDTQYF
J: TRBJ2-3; V: TRBV7-2; size: .; D: TRBD2; DNA: TGTGCCAGCACCAAAATAGCGGGGGGCCTCACAGATACGCAGTATTTT; CDR3: CASTKIAGGLTDTQYF
J: TRBJ2-7; V: TRBV5-4; size: .; D: TRBD2; DNA: TGTGCCAGCAGCTTGGGTGTGGGAGGGCCGGGAAACGAGCAGTACTTC; CDR3: CASSLGVGGPGNEQYF
J: TRBJ2-1; V: TRBV7-2; size: .; D: .; DNA: TGTGCCAGCAGCTTAGCCCTGAACAATGAGCAGTTCTTC; CDR3: CASSLALNNEQFF
J: TRBJ1-2; V: TRBV29-1; size: .; D: TRBD1; DNA: TGCAGCGTGGGTAAAGTAGGACAGGTTGATGGCTACACCTTC; CDR3: CSVGKVGQVDGYTF
J: TRBJ2-5; V: TRBV28; size: .; D: TRBD2; DNA: TGTGCCAGCAGTTATCTAGCGGGAGGTCAAGAGACCCAGTACTTC; CDR3: CASSYLAGGQETQYF
J: TRBJ1-1; V: TRBV5-4; size: .; D: .; DNA: TGTGCCAGCAGCTCGGGATGGACACCGAACACTGAAGCTTTCTTT; CDR3: CASSSGWTPNTEAFF
J: TRBJ1-3; V: TRBV28; size: .; D: .; DNA: TGTGCCAGCACCCCGAACCTTGCCTCTGGAAACACCATATATTTT; CDR3: CASTPNLASGNTIYF
J: TRBJ2-3; V: TRBV6-6; size: once; D: .; DNA: TGTGCCAGCAGTTACCATGGACCGGATACGCAGTATTTT; CDR3: CASSYHGPDTQYF
J: TRBJ1-1; V: TRBV6-5; size: .; D: .; DNA: TGTGCCAGCAGCTCTGACAGGTTTTACACTGAAGCTTTCTTT; CDR3: CASSSDRFYTEAFF
J: TRBJ1-2; V: TRBV10-3; size: .; D: .; DNA: TGTGCCATCAGTGAATTTGTGAAGGAGACTAACTATGGCTACACCTTC; CDR3: CAISEFVKETNYGYTF
J: TRBJ2-1; V: TRBV7-8; size: .; D: .; DNA: TGTGCCAGCAGCTCGCAACCGACAGGAGCCTACAATGAGCAGTTCTTC; CDR3: CASSSQPTGAYNEQFF
J: TRBJ2-3; V: TRBV4-1; size: .; D: TRBD1; DNA: TGCGCCACCAAATCCGGGACAGGAGGTCCAGATACGCAGTATTTT; CDR3: CATKSGTGGPDTQYF
J: TRBJ2-3; V: TRBV13; size: .; D: .; DNA: TGTGCCAGCAGCTCTACCGGGACAGCGGGGAGGGATACGCAGTATTTT; CDR3: CASSSTGTAGRDTQYF
J: TRBJ2-1; V: TRBV2; size: .; D: TRBD2; DNA: TGTGCCAGCAGTCTAGCGGGGGACAATGAGCAGTTCTTC; CDR3: CASSLAGDNEQFF
J: TRBJ2-7; V: TRBV4-3; size: .; D: .; DNA: TGCGCCAGCAGCCAAGGGCTTGTCGGGAGCTTCCACGAGCAGTACTTC; CDR3: CASSQGLVGSFHEQYF
J: TRBJ2-5; V: TRBV5-8; size: .; D: TRBD1; DNA: TGTGCCAGCAGCCCAGTGACAGGGGGGGAGACCCAGTACTTC; CDR3: CASSPVTGGETQYF
J: TRBJ2-7; V: TRBV4-2; size: .; D: .; DNA: TGTGCCAGCAGCCAAGCGCCATCCACCTACGAGCAGTACTTC; CDR3: CASSQAPSTYEQYF
J: TRBJ1-2; V: TRBV19; size: .; D: TRBD1; DNA: TGTGCCAGTAGTCCCCGACAGGGCGGTCTAAGAGGCTACACCTTC; CDR3: CASSPRQGGLRGYTF
J: TRBJ2-5; V: TRBV6-6; size: .; D: .; DNA: TGTGCCGGCCGGGGAACCCCACAAGAGACCCAGTACTTC; CDR3: CAGRGTPQETQYF
J: TRBJ2-3; V: TRBV28; size: .; D: .; DNA: TGTGCCAGCAGGGGGCCCGGGAGCAGTACAGATACGCAGTATTTT; CDR3: CASRGPGSSTDTQYF
J: TRBJ1-4; V: TRBV18; size: .; D: TRBD1; DNA: TGTGCCAGCTCACCTCGTACTAAACAGGGGGATGGAGGAAAACTGTTTTTT; CDR3: CASSPRTKQGDGGKLFF
J: TRBJ2-1; V: TRBV4-1; size: .; D: TRBD2; DNA: TGCGCCAGCAGCCATAGCCGGACGGGACTAGCCCGTGAGCAGTTCTTC; CDR3: CASSHSRTGLAREQFF
J: TRBJ1-1; V: TRBV11-2; size: .; D: .; DNA: TGTGCCAGCAGCTTAGGTCCAGGAGCTTTCTTT; CDR3: CASSLGPGAFF
J: TRBJ2-1; V: TRBV4-3; size: once; D: TRBD2; DNA: TGCGCCAGCAGCCGGGGACTAGCGGTGGGAAGCTCCTACAATGAGCAGTTCTTC; CDR3: CASSRGLAVGSSYNEQFF
J: TRBJ1-2; V: TRBV5-4; size: .; D: .; DNA: TGTGCCAGCAGCCCTCGGGTCACAAACGACTATGGCTACACCTTC; CDR3: CASSPRVTNDYGYTF
J: TRBJ2-1; V: TRBV4-2; size: .; D: .; DNA: TGTGCCAGCAGCCGCCGCGGGCTCGACAATGAGCAGTTCTTC; CDR3: CASSRRGLDNEQFF
J: TRBJ2-3; V: TRBV18; size: .; D: .; DNA: TGTGCCAGCTCACCGATAGCTTCTAGCACAGATACGCAGTATTTT; CDR3: CASSPIASSTDTQYF
J: TRBJ2-5; V: TRBV6-5; size: .; D: .; DNA: TGTGCCAGCAGTCCCGGCAGGGTCCGACAAGAGACCCAGTACTTC; CDR3: CASSPGRVRQETQYF
J: TRBJ2-1; V: TRBV6-5; size: .; D: .; DNA: TGTGCCAGCAGTCGCATCGCCAGGGAAGGACAGTTCTTC; CDR3: CASSRIAREGQFF
J: TRBJ2-5; V: TRBV5-4; size: .; D: .; DNA: TGTGCCAGCAGCTTGCCCGGACAGCTCGCGGAGACCCAGTACTTC; CDR3: CASSLPGQLAETQYF
J: TRBJ2-1; V: TRBV4-1; size: once; D: TRBD2; DNA: TGCGCCAGCAGCCTTACTAGCGGGAGTTCATATGAGCAGTTCTTC; CDR3: CASSLTSGSSYEQFF
J: TRBJ1-2; V: TRBV7-2; size: .; D: .; DNA: TGTGCCAGCAGCTTATCAGGGGCCTATGGCTACACCTTC; CDR3: CASSLSGAYGYTF
J: TRBJ2-3; V: TRBV4-2; size: few; D: TRBD2; DNA: TGTGCCAGCAGCCAAGAGTGGAGCGGGAGCGCAGATACGCAGTATTTT; CDR3: CASSQEWSGSADTQYF
J: TRBJ1-2; V: TRBV6-5; size: .; D: TRBD1; DNA: TGTGCCAGCAGCCGGACAGGGGGCGCGCGAGGTGGCTACACCTTC; CDR3: CASSRTGGARGGYTF
J: TRBJ2-4; V: TRBV29-1; size: once; D: .; DNA: TGCAGCGTCCCGTGGGGGGGCTCGGACATTCAGTACTTC; CDR3: CSVPWGGSDIQYF